The sequence of this T cell receptor beta chain was determined in a study of T cells in localized non-small cell lung cancer (dated by TCRdb to 2020 to 2022). With regard to the full study: The study analyzed T cell repertoires of a few hundred early-stage NSCLC patients, comparing tumors and uninvolved tumor-adjacent lungs. The cohort was made up of 200 to 250 treatment-naive NSCLC patients whose localized lung tumors had been resected. A mean age of roughly 64 years was recorded for the NSCLC patients, of whom under 150 were male and 95 to 110 were female.

The CDR3 covers 15 residues, taking in both the cysteine and the phenylalanine. Only the CDR3 DNA is retained, 45 bases long and in frame from the first base. V gives up 4 bases and J gives up 10 bases, and the segment between their germline ends measures 19 bases. CDR1 and CDR2 were assigned from the germline V gene as MNHEY and SVGAGI. What the study reported, not specific to this receptor: A median of about 61 of the top 100 tumor clones turned up in the paired uninvolved adjacent lung, and under 30 of those clones also ranked among the top 100 of that same adjacent lung. Uninvolved tumor-adjacent lung showed the highest T cell clonality, higher than tumor, which suggests more focused antigenic responses in the uninvolved tumor-adjacent lung. Because multi-region sequencing of the tumors was not done, intratumor heterogeneity could not be ruled out. Higher blood T cell density associated with longer overall survival, while higher adjacent-lung clonality associated with shorter survival. Because the study design was exploratory, TCR variables were selected using unadjusted p-values without false-discovery rate correction.

The immunoSEQ Assay was used to sequence TCR beta CDR3 regions from DNA. In the paper's pipeline: To compute T cell density, TCR beta template counts were normalized to usable DNA, which was estimated by amplifying housekeeping genes. The preseqR package was used to estimate richness by extrapolating to 400,000 templates for PBMC samples and to 120,000 templates for tissue samples. Clonality was defined as one minus Pielou's evenness. Tissue-enriched TCRs were identified through differential abundance testing performed on productive amino-acid clonotypes, with a minimum total count of 5 and an alpha of 0.1. Repertoire overlap between compartments was quantified with the Jaccard Index and Morisita Overlap Index. GLIPH clustered TCR beta CDR3s with public tetramer-defined viral CDR3s; viral motifs required at least three viral sequences plus V-gene enrichment. TCRdb stores this immuneACCESS table with in-frame sequences only. Part of the clones is absent; in the studies checked, under half of the shortfall reflects unresolved V genes, and no reason is known for the rest. V and J calls and clone size are given by that table; D and trimming were obtained from the DNA. The sample table holds 25,000 or so clones, of which roughly four fifths were seen once. Jointly, the top ten make up about 3.8% of the sample.

On this clone: Its cognate antigen has yet to be identified. Base qualities are missing; no much larger clone stands one base away.

At diagnosis, peripheral blood, uninvolved tumor-adjacent lung and tumor were collected and were preserved as a mix of fresh-frozen and FFPE material. For TCR repertoire profiling, blood samples were analyzed in the form of peripheral blood mononuclear cells. This TCR derives from a woman aged 40-69 years with stage I lung adenocarcinoma. This material consisted of peripheral blood, taken before any cancer treatment. The rearrangement combines TRBV6-5 with TRBJ2-2; the D region possibly corresponds to TRBD2 (5 bases align). CDR3 sequence: CASSFPGPNREELFF. The nucleotide sequence reads TGTGCCAGCAGTTTCCCAGGACCTAACCGGGAGGAGCTGTTTTTT.